Listed here are 20 T cell receptor beta chains from one sample, sequenced in a study of PD-1 blockade in classical Hodgkin lymphoma. Data came from immunoSEQ multiplex PCR; TCRdb stores just in-frame clones and leaves some out. There are approximately 13,000 clones in the sample; about 82% occur only once, and roughly a quarter lies in the top ten. Each patient experienced a relapse that followed autologous stem cell transplantation, and brentuximab vedotin exposure varied. Specimen: peripheral blood mononuclear cells (PBMCs), collected at baseline. The receptors were gathered from a human donor with classical Hodgkin lymphoma.

This clone was seen a few times. DNA for the CDR3: TGTGCCAGCAGCCTCGACAGGGGGCAGTACTTC. This encodes CASSLDRGQYF. The chain uses TRBV28 and TRBJ2-7; the match to TRBD1 covers 8 bases. V trimming: 6 bases; J trimming: 9 bases; junction bases outside the gene matches: 4. Germline V lookup: CDR1 MDHEN, CDR2 SYDVKM. The CDR3 runs 11 residues.

The chain uses TRBV18 and TRBJ1-2; 7 nucleotides agree with TRBD1. V shed 0 bases, J shed 8 bases, and the junction held 3 bases outside the gene matches. The CDR3 is 13 residues long. From germline, CDR1 is KGHSH and CDR2 LQKENI. CDR3 sequence: CASSPPDRRGYTF. The DNA of the CDR3 is TGTGCCAGCTCACCACCGGACAGGAGGGGCTACACCTTC.

V is TRBV25-1 and J is TRBJ2-5; D is ambiguous. Germline V gene sequence: CDR1 MGHDK, CDR2 SYGVNS. CDR3 length equals 14 residues. Trimming shortened V by 2 bases and J by 3 bases, and 10 bases separated the two germline ends. Here the CDR3 reads CASSEVSREETQYF. CDR3 in DNA: TGTGCCAGCAGTGAAGTTTCACGAGAAGAGACCCAGTACTTC.

This clone was detected only a few times. The V gene is TRBV13, the J gene TRBJ2-1, with TRBD2 matching 8 bases. Germline V gene lookup returns CDR1 PRHDT and CDR2 FYEKMQ (reference sequence). Losses at the gene ends were 3 bases for V and 4 bases for J; bases not matched to a gene: 8. This CDR3 comprises 16 residues. This chain's CDR3 is CASSLAFLAGYNEQFF. The CDR3 region has the DNA TGTGCCAGCAGCTTGGCATTTTTAGCGGGATACAATGAGCAGTTCTTC.

The chain has TRBV7-9 and TRBJ2-7; 7 nucleotides agree with TRBD1. The ends lost 5 bases at V and 2 bases at J; junction bases unmatched: 6. Germline CDR1 reads SEHNR; CDR2 reads FQNEAQ (reference sequence). This CDR3 is built from 14 residues. The chain's CDR3 is CASSPRDRAYEQYF. As DNA, the CDR3 is TGTGCCAGCAGCCCAAGGGACAGAGCCTACGAGCAGTACTTC.

The chain has TRBV18 and TRBJ2-3, with D hard to call. The CDR3 is made up of 14 amino acids. Trimming left V 6 bases short and J 2 bases short, with 12 bases between. The V gene's germline CDR1 is KGHSH and CDR2 LQKENI. The CDR3 reads CASSPQKNTDTQYF. CDR3 bases: TGTGCCAGCTCCCCGCAAAAAAACACAGATACGCAGTATTTT.

The CDR3 sequence is CASDPWQYV. CDR3 coding DNA: TGTGCCAGCGATCCCTGGCAGTACGTC. The V and J genes are TRBV11-3 and TRBJ2-7; D remains unclear. The CDR3 sequence is 9 residues long. V was pared by 8 bases and J by 9 bases, with 8 bases between. Germline V lookup: CDR1 SGHNT, CDR2 YENEEA.

The rearrangement links TRBV6-1 to TRBJ2-3; weak D call: TRBD2 (6 bases). V shed 6 bases and J shed 3 bases, with 16 bases lying between them. CDR1 and CDR2 from the germline V gene are MNHNS and SASEGT. The CDR3 runs to 15 residues. The CDR3, as DNA: TGTGCCAGCAGCTTGGGGGGTAAAGGGACAGATACGCAGTATTTT. It encodes CASSLGGKGTDTQYF.

The CDR3 protein is CARSLKGGLTDTQYF. DNA for the CDR3: TGTGCCAGAAGCTTAAAGGGGGGACTCACAGATACGCAGTATTTT. The rearrangement uses TRBV7-5 and TRBJ2-3. TRBV7-5 is an annotated pseudogene. The CDR3 totals 15 residues.

This chain uses TRBV18 with TRBJ1-4; D call uncertain. The V end was cut by 3 bases, the J end by 2 bases, with 10 bases between. The V gene's germline CDR1 is KGHSH and CDR2 LQKENI. There are 15 residues in the CDR3. As DNA, the CDR3 is TGTGCCAGCTCACCCGGTTTTTCGACTAATGAAAAACTGTTTTTT. This translates into CASSPGFSTNEKLFF.

The chain joins TRBV18 to TRBJ1-2; no clear D. The CDR3 runs to 16 residues. V was pared by 1 base and J by 0 bases, with 12 bases between. Germline V gene data show CDR1 as KGHSH and CDR2 as LQKENI. The CDR3 region is CASSPLEPRTNYGYTF. The CDR3 DNA reads TGTGCCAGCTCACCACTTGAGCCGAGAACTAACTATGGCTACACCTTC.

For this clone: The junction shows a germline mismatch at one end, possibly a read error. This sequence joins TRBV9 and TRBJ2-3, with 8 bases that match TRBD2. There are 14 residues in the CDR3. Germline assignment: CDR1 SGDLS and CDR2 YYNGEE. The CDR3 protein is CASSVDPAGDAQYF. CDR3 in DNA: TGTGCCAGCAGCGTAGACCCAGCGGGAGATGCGCAGTATTTT. The full variable domain, rest sourced from reference TRBV9 and TRBJ2-3, is DSGVTQTPKHLITATGQRVTLRCSPRSGDLSVYWYQQSLDQGLQFLIQYYNGEERAKGNILERFSAQQFPDLHSELNLSSLELGDSALYFCASSVDPAGDAQYFGPGTRLTVL.

V gene TRBV29-1 combines with J gene TRBJ2-1; the D is unclear. Per germline, CDR1 SQVTM and CDR2 ANQGSEA. The CDR3 spans 10 residues. V was pared by 7 bases and J by 7 bases, with 8 bases between. CDR3 DNA: TGCAGCGGGTACAAGAATGAGCAGTTCTTC. Its translation: CSGYKNEQFF.

This rearrangement joins TRBV10-1 to TRBJ1-1; no clear D. This CDR3 has 14 amino acids. CDR1 is WNHNN, CDR2 SYGVQD, per germline (reference sequence). V was clipped by 5 bases and J by 1 base, with 11 bases between them. CDR3 sequence reads: CASSPRQTNTEAFF. The CDR3 bases are TGCGCCAGCAGTCCGCGACAAACGAACACTGAAGCTTTCTTT.

The J gene is TRBJ2-5, the V gene TRBV11-2; D possibly corresponds to TRBD2 (6 bases). CDR1 SGHAT and CDR2 FQNNGV come from the germline V gene. Trimming took 5 bases from V and 1 from J, leaving 11 bases between them. CDR3 length: 14 amino acids. CDR3 DNA: TGTGCCAGCAGCGGTTGGAGGGGCCAAGAGACCCAGTACTTC. Translation gives CASSGWRGQETQYF.

The chain recombines TRBV10-3 with TRBJ1-1; D ambiguous. Trimming removed 2 bases from V and 10 bases from J, with 11 bases in between. The CDR3 totals 12 residues. CDR1 ENHRY and CDR2 SYGVKD come from the germline V gene. The CDR3 here is CAISEAQSTAFF. CDR3 nucleotides: TGTGCCATCAGTGAGGCCCAGAGTACAGCTTTCTTT.

The chain combines TRBV28 with TRBJ1-2; tentatively, D is TRBD1 (5 bases). CDR3 size: 16 residues. The V and J ends lost 7 bases and 5 bases respectively, with 23 bases between them. Germline values: CDR1 MDHEN, CDR2 SYDVKM. CDR3 loop: CASTLLGGRAVYGYTF. The CDR3 region has the DNA TGTGCCAGCACCCTCCTAGGAGGCAGGGCAGTTTATGGCTACACCTTC.

The genes are TRBV7-8 and TRBJ1-5; 7 positions match TRBD1. CDR3 length: 13 amino acids. Germline-derived CDR1 and CDR2 are SGHVS and FQNEAQ. The V gene end was trimmed by 5 bases and the J gene end by 11 bases; junction bases not matched to a gene: 9. The CDR3 reads CASSVQQGTTQHF. DNA for the CDR3: TGTGCCAGCAGCGTACAACAGGGGACGACCCAGCATTTT.

CDR3 in amino acids: CASSFEHTDTQYF. CDR3 in DNA: TGTGCCAGCAGCTTCGAGCACACAGATACGCAGTATTTT. The chain uses TRBV5-4 and TRBJ2-3; D ambiguous. Germline CDR1 and CDR2: SGHNT and YYREEE (reference sequence). The CDR3 totals 13 residues. Trimming removed 2 bases at V and 2 bases at J, with 6 bases between.

The chain recombines TRBV11-2 with TRBJ2-5; 11 bases agree with TRBD2. In germline, CDR1 is SGHAT, CDR2 FQNNGV. The CDR3 is made up of 15 amino acids. Trimming at V came to 0 bases and at J to 7 bases, leaving 4 bases not matched to a gene. The CDR3 protein is CASSLDLSGRGTQYF. CDR3 in DNA: TGTGCCAGCAGCTTAGATCTTAGCGGGAGGGGGACCCAGTACTTC.